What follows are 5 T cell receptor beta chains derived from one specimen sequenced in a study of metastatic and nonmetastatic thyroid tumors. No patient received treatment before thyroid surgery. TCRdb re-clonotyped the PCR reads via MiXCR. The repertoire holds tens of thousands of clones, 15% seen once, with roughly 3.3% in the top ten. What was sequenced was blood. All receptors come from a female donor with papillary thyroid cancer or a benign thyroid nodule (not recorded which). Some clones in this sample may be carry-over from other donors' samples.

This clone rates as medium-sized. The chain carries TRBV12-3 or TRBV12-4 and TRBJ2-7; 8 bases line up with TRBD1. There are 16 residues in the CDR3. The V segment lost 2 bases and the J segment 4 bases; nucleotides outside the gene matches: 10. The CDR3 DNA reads TGTGCCAGCAGTTTAAGTAAAGGACAGGGATTTTACGAGCAGTACTTC. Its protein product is CASSLSKGQGFYEQYF.

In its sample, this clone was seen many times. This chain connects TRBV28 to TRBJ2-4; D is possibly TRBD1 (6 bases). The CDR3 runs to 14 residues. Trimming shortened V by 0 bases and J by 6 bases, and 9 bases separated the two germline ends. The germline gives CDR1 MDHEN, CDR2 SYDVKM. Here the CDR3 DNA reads TGTGCCAGCAGTTTATGGCAGGGGCCAAACATTCAGTACTTC. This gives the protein CASSLWQGPNIQYF. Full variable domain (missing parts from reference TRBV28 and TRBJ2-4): DVKVTQSSRYLVKRTGEKVFLECVQDMDHENMFWYRQDPGLGLRLIYFSYDVKMKEKGDIPEGYSVSREKKERFSLILESASTNQTSMYLCASSLWQGPNIQYFGAGTRLSVL.

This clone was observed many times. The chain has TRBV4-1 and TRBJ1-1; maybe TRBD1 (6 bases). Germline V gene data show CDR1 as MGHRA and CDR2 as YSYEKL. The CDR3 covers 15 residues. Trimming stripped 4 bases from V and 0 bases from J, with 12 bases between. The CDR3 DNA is TGCGCCAGCAGCCCAGGGGTGGTTCTGAACACTGAAGCTTTCTTT. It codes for CASSPGVVLNTEAFF.

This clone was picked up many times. CDR3 nucleotide sequence: TGCGCCAGCAGCCGAACAGGGGGTTCTTATTACACTGAAGCTTTCTTT. It encodes CASSRTGGSYYTEAFF. The rearrangement uses TRBV10-2 and TRBJ1-1; 8 bases agree with TRBD1. The V gene's germline CDR1 is WSHSY and CDR2 SAAADI. V gave up 6 bases and J gave up 3 bases; unmatched junction bases: 12. The CDR3 spans 16 residues.

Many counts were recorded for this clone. The CDR3 sequence is CASSVTSPDTQYF. Written as DNA, the CDR3 is TGTGCCAGCAGTGTTACTAGCCCGGATACGCAGTATTTT. The chain couples TRBV6-1 to TRBJ2-3, with a weak D call TRBD2 (6 bases). Trimming removed 4 bases from V and 6 bases from J, with 11 bases in between. Germline-derived CDR1 and CDR2 are MNHNS and SASEGT. The CDR3 is 13 residues long.